What follows is one TCR beta chain and its context. Assay: immunoSEQ multiplex PCR; the TCRdb copy retains only in-frame clones and omits some. The table includes about 53,000 clones, nearly 80% detected once. Germline CDR1 DFQATT, CDR2 SNEGSKA (reference sequence). V dropped 0 bases and J dropped 7 bases, with 6 bases sitting between them. The CDR3 sequence is 11 residues long. This entry comes from a study of OX40 agonist ivuxolimab in advanced cancers. About the research overall: Ivuxolimab, an antibody that agonizes OX40 (CD134), was administered to the patients.

Sampled blood was obtained at baseline, cycle 4 day 1, and cycle 7 day 1. This sequence was found in an adult with an advanced solid tumor such as melanoma, head and neck, liver or kidney cancer. The specimen was CD4+ or CD8+ T cells sorted from blood, collected in a trial of the OX40 agonist ivuxolimab. This rearrangement joins TRBV20-1 to TRBJ1-2; tentatively, D is TRBD1 (5 bases). CDR3: CSARDGGGYTF. The CDR3 DNA is TGCAGTGCTAGAGATGGGGGTGGCTACACCTTC.